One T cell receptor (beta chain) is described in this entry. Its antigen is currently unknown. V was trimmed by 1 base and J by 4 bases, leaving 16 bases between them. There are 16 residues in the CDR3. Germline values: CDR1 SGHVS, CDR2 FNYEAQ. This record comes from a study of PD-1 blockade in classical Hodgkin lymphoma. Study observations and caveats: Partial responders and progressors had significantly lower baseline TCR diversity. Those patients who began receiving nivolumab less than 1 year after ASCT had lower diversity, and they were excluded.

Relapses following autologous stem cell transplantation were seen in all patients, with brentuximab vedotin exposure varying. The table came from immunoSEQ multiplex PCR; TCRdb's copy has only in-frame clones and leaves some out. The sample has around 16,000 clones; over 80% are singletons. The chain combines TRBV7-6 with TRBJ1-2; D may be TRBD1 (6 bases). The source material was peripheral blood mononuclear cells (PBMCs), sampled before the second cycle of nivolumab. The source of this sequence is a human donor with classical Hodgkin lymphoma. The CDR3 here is CASSLGSIQGPYGYTF. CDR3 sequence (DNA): TGTGCCAGCAGCTTAGGAAGTATACAGGGCCCCTATGGCTACACCTTC. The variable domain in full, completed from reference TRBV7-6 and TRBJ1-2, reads GAGVSQSPRYKVTKRGQDVALRCDPISGHVSLYWYRQALGQGPEFLTYFNYEAQQDKSGLPNDRFSAERPEGSISTLTIQRTEQRDSAMYRCASSLGSIQGPYGYTFGSGTRLTVV.